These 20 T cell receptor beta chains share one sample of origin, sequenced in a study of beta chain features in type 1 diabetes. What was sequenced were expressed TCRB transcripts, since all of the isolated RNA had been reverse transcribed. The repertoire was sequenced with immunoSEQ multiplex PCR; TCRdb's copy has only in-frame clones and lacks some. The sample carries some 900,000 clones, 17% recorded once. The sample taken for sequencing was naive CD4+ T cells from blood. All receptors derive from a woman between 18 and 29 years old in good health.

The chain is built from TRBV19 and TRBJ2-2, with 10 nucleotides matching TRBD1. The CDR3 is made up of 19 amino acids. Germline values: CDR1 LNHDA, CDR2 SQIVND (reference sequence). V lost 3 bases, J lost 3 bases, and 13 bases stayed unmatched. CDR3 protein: CASSMIRDRGLGYTGELFF. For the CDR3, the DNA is TGTGCCAGTAGTATGATCCGGGACAGGGGATTGGGTTACACCGGGGAGCTGTTTTTT.

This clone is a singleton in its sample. The CDR3 loop is CASSLTGQVNYEQYF. The CDR3 nucleotides read TGTGCCAGCAGCCTTACGGGACAGGTAAACTACGAGCAGTACTTC. The chain employs TRBV16 and TRBJ2-7; 8 bases map to TRBD1. CDR1 and CDR2 from the germline V gene are KGHSY and FQNENV. Trimming cost V 4 bases and J 3 bases; bases outside gene matches: 8. This CDR3 is 15 amino acids long.

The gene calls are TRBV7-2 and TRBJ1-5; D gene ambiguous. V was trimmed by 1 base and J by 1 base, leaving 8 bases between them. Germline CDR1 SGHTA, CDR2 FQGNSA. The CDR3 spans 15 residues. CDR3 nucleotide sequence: TGTGCCAGCAGCTTAGTGTCGGAAAGCAATCAGCCCCAGCATTTT. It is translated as CASSLVSESNQPQHF.

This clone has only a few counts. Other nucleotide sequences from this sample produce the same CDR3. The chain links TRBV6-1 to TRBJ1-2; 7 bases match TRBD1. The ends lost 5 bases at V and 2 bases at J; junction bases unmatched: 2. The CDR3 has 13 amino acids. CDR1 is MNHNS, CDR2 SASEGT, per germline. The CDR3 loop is CASSRDRNYGYTF. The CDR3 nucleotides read TGTGCCAGCAGTCGGGACAGAAACTATGGCTACACCTTC.

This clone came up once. The DNA of the CDR3 is TGTGCCAGCAGGGGGCCCTCTGGGGCCAACGTCCTGACTTTC. It encodes CASRGPSGANVLTF. This chain links TRBV27 with TRBJ2-6; D possibly corresponds to TRBD1 (5 bases). The CDR3 runs to 14 residues. The ends were cut back, 6 bases at V and 0 bases at J, with 6 bases in the middle. Germline CDR1 reads MNHEY; CDR2 reads SMNVEV (reference sequence).

DNA of the CDR3: TGTGCCAGCAGCCCTGGGTCTAGCGGGACTCCAGATACGCAGTATTTT. Amino acid sequence: CASSPGSSGTPDTQYF. V is TRBV7-3 and J is TRBJ2-3, with 9 nucleotides matching TRBD2. Per the germline V gene, CDR1 is SGHTA and CDR2 is FQGTGA. The length of the CDR3 is 16 residues. Trimming cost V 5 bases and J 4 bases; bases outside gene matches: 10.

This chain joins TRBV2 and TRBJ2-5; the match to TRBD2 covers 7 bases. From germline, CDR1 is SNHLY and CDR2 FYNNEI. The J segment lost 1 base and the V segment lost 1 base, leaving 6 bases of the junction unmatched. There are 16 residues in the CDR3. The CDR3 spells CASSEDLAAFQETQYF. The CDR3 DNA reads TGTGCCAGCAGTGAAGATCTAGCGGCCTTCCAAGAGACCCAGTACTTC.

The CDR3, as DNA: TGTGCCACCAGCTTCTTAGGAGAATTCACAGATACGCAGTATTTT. Amino acid sequence: CATSFLGEFTDTQYF. This chain links TRBV19 with TRBJ2-3; D is ambiguous. Germline lookup yields CDR1 LNHDA and CDR2 SQIVND (reference sequence). This CDR3 spans 15 amino acids. V was shortened by 10 bases and J by 2 bases, with 19 bases between the two germline ends.

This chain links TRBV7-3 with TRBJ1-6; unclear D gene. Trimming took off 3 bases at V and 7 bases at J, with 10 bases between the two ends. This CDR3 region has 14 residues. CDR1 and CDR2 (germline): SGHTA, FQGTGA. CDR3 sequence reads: CASSFSSRNSPLHF. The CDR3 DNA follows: TGTGCCAGCAGCTTCTCGTCCCGGAATTCACCCCTCCACTTT.

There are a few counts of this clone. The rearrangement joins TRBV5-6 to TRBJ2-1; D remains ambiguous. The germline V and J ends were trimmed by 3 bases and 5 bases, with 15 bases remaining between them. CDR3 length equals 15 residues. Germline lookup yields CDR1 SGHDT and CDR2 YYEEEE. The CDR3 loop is CASSSIWLADNEQFF. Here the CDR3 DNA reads TGTGCCAGCAGCTCGATCTGGCTGGCAGACAATGAGCAGTTCTTC. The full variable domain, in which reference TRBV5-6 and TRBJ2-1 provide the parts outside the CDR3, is DAGVTQSPTHLIKTRGQQVTLRCSPKSGHDTVSWYQQALGQGPQFIFQYYEEEERQRGNFPDRFSGHQFPNYSSELNVNALLLGDSALYLCASSSIWLADNEQFFGPGTRLTVL.

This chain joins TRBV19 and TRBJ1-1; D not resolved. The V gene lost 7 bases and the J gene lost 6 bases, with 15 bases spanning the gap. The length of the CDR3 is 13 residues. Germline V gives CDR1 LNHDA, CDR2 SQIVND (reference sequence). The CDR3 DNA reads TGTGCCAGTACCCGGGATGGGGTGGCTGAAGCTTTCTTT. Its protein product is CASTRDGVAEAFF.

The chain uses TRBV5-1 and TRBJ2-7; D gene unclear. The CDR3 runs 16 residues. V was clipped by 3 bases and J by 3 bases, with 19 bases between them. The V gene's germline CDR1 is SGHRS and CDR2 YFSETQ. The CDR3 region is CASSSRGSPIVYEQYF. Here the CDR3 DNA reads TGCGCCAGCAGCTCCCGTGGGTCCCCGATCGTCTACGAGCAGTACTTC.

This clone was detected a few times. CDR3 sequence reads: CASKEWGGRFDNEQFF. CDR3 sequence (DNA): TGTGCCAGCAAGGAATGGGGCGGGAGGTTCGACAATGAGCAGTTCTTC. The chain links TRBV7-9 to TRBJ2-1; TRBD2 matches 8 bases. The V gene's germline CDR1 is SEHNR and CDR2 FQNEAQ (reference sequence). The CDR3 loop spans 16 amino acids. V gave up 7 bases and J gave up 5 bases; unmatched junction bases: 13.

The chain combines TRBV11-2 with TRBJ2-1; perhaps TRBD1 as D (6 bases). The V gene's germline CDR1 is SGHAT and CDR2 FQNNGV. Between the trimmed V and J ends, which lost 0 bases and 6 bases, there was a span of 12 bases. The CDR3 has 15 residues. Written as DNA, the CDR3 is TGTGCCAGCAGCTTAGATCCCGGCAGGGGCAATGAGCAGTTCTTC. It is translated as CASSLDPGRGNEQFF.

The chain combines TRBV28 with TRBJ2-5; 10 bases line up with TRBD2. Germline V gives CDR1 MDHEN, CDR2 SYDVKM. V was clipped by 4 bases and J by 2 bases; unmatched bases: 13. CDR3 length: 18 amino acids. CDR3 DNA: TGTGCCAGCAGTTCGATGCTAGCGGGAGCCCCTTGGCAAGAGACCCAGTACTTC. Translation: CASSSMLAGAPWQETQYF.

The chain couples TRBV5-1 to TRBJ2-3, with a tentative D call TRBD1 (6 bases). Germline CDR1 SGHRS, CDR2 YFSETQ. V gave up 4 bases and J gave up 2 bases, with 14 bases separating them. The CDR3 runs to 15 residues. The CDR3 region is CASSPVRTDTDTQYF. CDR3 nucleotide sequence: TGCGCCAGCAGCCCGGTCAGGACAGACACAGATACGCAGTATTTT.

The CDR3 is CASSEGAGAGTDTQYF. In DNA, the CDR3 is TGTGCCAGCAGCGAGGGAGCGGGGGCGGGCACAGATACGCAGTATTTT. The chain recombines TRBV9 with TRBJ2-3; 8 bases align to TRBD2. Losses at the gene ends were 3 bases for V and 1 base for J; bases not matched to a gene: 7. Germline values: CDR1 SGDLS, CDR2 YYNGEE. This CDR3 comprises 16 residues.

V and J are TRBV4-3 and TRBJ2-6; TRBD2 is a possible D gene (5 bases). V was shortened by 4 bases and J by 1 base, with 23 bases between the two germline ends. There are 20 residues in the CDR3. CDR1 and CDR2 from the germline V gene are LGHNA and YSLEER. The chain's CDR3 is CASSLGVGGGLTSGANVLTF. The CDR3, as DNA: TGCGCCAGCAGCCTCGGGGTAGGAGGCGGGCTGACTTCTGGGGCCAACGTCCTGACTTTC.

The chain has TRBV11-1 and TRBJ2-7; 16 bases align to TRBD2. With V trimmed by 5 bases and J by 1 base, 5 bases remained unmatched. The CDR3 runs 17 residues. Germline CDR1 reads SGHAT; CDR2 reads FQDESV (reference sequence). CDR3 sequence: CASSPKGLAGGSYEQYF. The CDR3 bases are TGTGCCAGCAGCCCCAAGGGACTAGCGGGAGGGTCCTACGAGCAGTACTTC.

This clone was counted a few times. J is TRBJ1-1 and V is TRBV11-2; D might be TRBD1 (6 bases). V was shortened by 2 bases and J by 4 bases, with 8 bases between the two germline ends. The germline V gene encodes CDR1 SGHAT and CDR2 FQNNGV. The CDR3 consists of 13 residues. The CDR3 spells CASSLIQGTEAFF. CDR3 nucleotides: TGTGCCAGCAGCTTAATACAGGGCACTGAAGCTTTCTTT.